The clone carrying this T cell receptor beta chain was observed a handful of times. Its antigen is unknown. Germline V gives CDR1 SGHDT, CDR2 YYEEEE. There are 14 residues in the CDR3. V dropped 4 bases and J dropped 1 base, with 11 bases sitting between them. This sample was included in a study of beta chain features in type 1 diabetes. Only one heparinised blood draw was taken per donor, and its volume averaged around 100 mL. Each sorted fraction was over 95% pure. Study-level results: The question of HLA type influencing TCRB rearrangement was one that remained unresolved here. Type 1 diabetes patients had moderately but significantly shorter TCRB CDR3s in all four CD4+ subsets.

All of the isolated RNA was reverse transcribed, so expressed TCRB transcripts were sequenced. Produced via immunoSEQ multiplex PCR; TCRdb's table is partial and in-frame only. Here the sample spans roughly 610,000 clones, 15% to 17% being singletons. The specimen sequenced was naive CD4+ T cells from blood. The chain is built from TRBV5-6 and TRBJ1-1; D is possibly TRBD1 (5 bases). The TCR comes from a man aged 18 to 35 in good health. The CDR3 loop reads CASSLGPQNTEAFF. Written as DNA, the CDR3 is TGTGCCAGCAGCCTGGGACCGCAGAACACTGAAGCTTTCTTT.